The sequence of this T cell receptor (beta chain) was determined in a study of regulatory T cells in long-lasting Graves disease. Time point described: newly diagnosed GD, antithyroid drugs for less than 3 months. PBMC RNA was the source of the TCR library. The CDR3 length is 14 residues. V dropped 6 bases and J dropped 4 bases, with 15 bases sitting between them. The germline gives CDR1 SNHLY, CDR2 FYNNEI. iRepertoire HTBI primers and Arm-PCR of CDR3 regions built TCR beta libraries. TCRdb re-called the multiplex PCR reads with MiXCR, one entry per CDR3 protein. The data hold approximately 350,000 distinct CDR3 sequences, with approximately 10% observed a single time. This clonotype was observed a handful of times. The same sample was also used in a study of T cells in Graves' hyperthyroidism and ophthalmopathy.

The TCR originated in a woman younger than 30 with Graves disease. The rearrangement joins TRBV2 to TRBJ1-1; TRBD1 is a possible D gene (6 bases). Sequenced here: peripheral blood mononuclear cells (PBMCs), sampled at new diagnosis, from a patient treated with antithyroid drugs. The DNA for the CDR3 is TGTGCCAGCAGGGGGGGCCGAAGGAGCACTGAAGCTTTCTTT. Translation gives CASRGGRRSTEAFF. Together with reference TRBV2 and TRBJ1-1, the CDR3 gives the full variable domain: EPEVTQTPSHQVTQMGQEVILRCVPISNHLYFYWYRQILGQKVEFLVSFYNNEISEKSEIFDDQFSVERPDGSNFTLKIRSTKLEDSAMYFCASRGGRRSTEAFFGQGTRLTVV.